The 7 T cell receptor beta chains presented below share a single source sample, sequenced in a study of CD8+CD57+ T cells in acquired aplastic anemia. Investigators profiled TCR beta VDJ and CDR3 from genomic DNA template. TCRdb re-derived calls from the reads in MiXCR, one entry per CDR3 protein. The sample has roughly 250,000 distinct CDR3 sequences; roughly 82% are singletons. CD8+CD57+ cell expansion, shown by flow cytometry, had occurred in the patients selected for sequencing. The sequenced sample consisted of sorted CD4+, CD8+, or CD8+CD57+ T cells (not recorded which) from PBMCs. The receptors stem from a human donor with aplastic anemia.

The V and J genes are TRBV20-1 and TRBJ1-2; D remains ambiguous. V was shortened by 0 bases and J by 6 bases, with 14 bases between the two germline ends. The CDR3 totals 14 residues. CDR1 and CDR2 (germline): DFQATT, SNEGSKA (reference sequence). The chain's CDR3 is CSARDRGTYDGYTF. The CDR3 DNA reads TGCAGTGCTAGAGACCGGGGTACCTACGATGGCTACACCTTC.

Notes on this clonotype: Compared with germline, one end of the junction differs, possibly owing to a read error. In nucleotides, the CDR3 is TGTGCCAGCAGCAATGGACAGGGGCCCGAAAAGACCCAGTTT. Translated: CASSNGQGPEKTQF. J is TRBJ2-3 and V is TRBV7-2; 9 nucleotides match TRBD1. Germline V gene lookup returns CDR1 SGHTA and CDR2 FQGNSA. The CDR3 is made up of 14 amino acids.

This rearrangement joins TRBV12-3 or TRBV12-4 to TRBJ1-1; D is perhaps TRBD1 (6 bases). The germline V and J ends were trimmed by 5 bases and 2 bases, with 15 bases remaining between them. This CDR3 has 15 residues. CDR3 nucleotide sequence: TGTGCCAGCAGTGTATCAGGACAGATAAACACTGAAGCTTTCTTT. This codes for CASSVSGQINTEAFF.

The chain combines TRBV7-2 with TRBJ2-7; D is uncertain. The length of the CDR3 is 14 residues. Germline V gives CDR1 SGHTA, CDR2 FQGNSA. With 5 bases removed from V and 7 bases from J, the gap between germline ends came to 18 bases. The CDR3 spells CASSRSPASKEQYV. DNA for the CDR3: TGTGCCAGCAGCCGATCTCCGGCGTCCAAGGAGCAGTACGTC.

The sample holds one count of this clonotype. The V gene is TRBV7-9, the J gene TRBJ2-1; 9 bases agree with TRBD2. After removal of 3 bases from V and 12 bases from J, the junction contained 18 bases not matched to a gene. CDR3 size: 17 residues. CDR1 and CDR2 from the germline V gene are SEHNR and FQNEAQ (reference sequence). In DNA form, the CDR3 reads TGTGCCAGCAGCTTTCAAAGAAGCGGGGGGACGGTTGGGGGGCAGTTCTTC. It codes for CASSFQRSGGTVGGQFF.

With regard to this clonotype: A read error may produce the germline difference seen at one junction end. V is TRBV7-8 and J is TRBJ2-3, with a weak D call TRBD2 (7 bases). Germline V gene sequence: CDR1 SGHVS, CDR2 FQNEAQ. The CDR3 has 14 amino acids. The CDR3 sequence is CASSLTGGPDTRYF. DNA for the CDR3: TGTGCCAGCAGCTTGACGGGGGGCCCCGACACGCGGTATTTT.

About this clonotype itself: One junction end disagrees with the germline gene, perhaps due to a read error. The CDR3 DNA reads TGTGCCAGCAGTGAAGCGGGAGGCAAAGATCCGCAGTACTTT. It codes for CASSEAGGKDPQYF. This rearrangement joins TRBV2 to TRBJ2-3; a possible D gene is TRBD2 (6 bases). Germline V lookup: CDR1 SNHLY, CDR2 FYNNEI. CDR3 length: 14 residues.